These 8 T cell receptor beta chains were all obtained from the same sample, sequenced in a study of CXCR3-negative and CXCR3-positive naive CD8 T cells. Points from the study as a whole: The study found more hydrophobic TRB CDR3s in CXCR3-positive naive cells than in CXCR3-negative naive cells.

Their recognized antigens are unknown. TRB cDNA was prepared as libraries by UMI-labeled 5' RACE. TCRdb reprocessed the 5' RACE reads and stores each CDR3 protein as one record, lacking DNA. This sample contains 150,000 to 160,000 distinct CDR3 sequences. The sample was naive CXCR3+ CD8+ T cells from blood. The subset was: CD45RO-CCR7+CD27+CD95- naive CD8+ T cells expressing CXCR3 (TNR3+). All receptors come from a human donor in good health. Some clones in this sample may be carry-over from other donors' samples.

The chain employs TRBV10-3 and TRBJ1-1. This CDR3 spans 14 amino acids. Germline V gene lookup returns CDR1 ENHRY and CDR2 SYGVKD. CDR3 sequence reads: CAITATDRNTEAFF.

The chain links TRBV12-3 or TRBV12-4 to TRBJ1-1. The CDR3 is made up of 13 amino acids. The chain's CDR3 is CASGGFMNTEAFF.

The chain links TRBV19 to TRBJ2-3; the TCRdb D gene call, TRBD2, has no DNA to confirm it. The CDR3 runs to 16 residues. Germline V gene sequence: CDR1 LNHDA, CDR2 SQIVND (reference sequence). This CDR3 reads CASSPGLAILSDTQYF.

The chain links TRBV27 to TRBJ2-7. The CDR3 loop spans 11 amino acids. Per the germline V gene, CDR1 is MNHEY and CDR2 is SMNVEV (reference sequence). CDR3 region: CASRGPYEQYF.

The chain has TRBV7-9 and TRBJ2-7; TCRdb names TRBD1, which stays unverified in the absence of DNA. The CDR3 sequence is 15 residues long. Per the germline V gene, CDR1 is SEHNR and CDR2 is FQNEAQ (reference sequence). CDR3 region: CASSPRGTGSYEQYF.

This chain links TRBV29-1 with TRBJ2-1; TCRdb indicates TRBD2, and absent DNA this call remains unverified. Per germline, CDR1 SQVTM and CDR2 ANQGSEA. The CDR3 is 14 amino acids. CDR3 in amino acids: CSGEGTLKYNEQFF.

The rearrangement joins TRBV12-3 or TRBV12-4 to TRBJ1-5. CDR3 length: 17 amino acids. CDR3 region: CASSLFSNQMGNQPQHF.

The CDR3 protein is CASRAAGTGHNSPLHF. V and J are TRBV12-3 or TRBV12-4 and TRBJ1-6; TCRdb's D gene call, TRBD1, goes unchecked for lack of DNA. The CDR3 is 16 residues long.